Presented here are 18 T cell receptor beta chains from one specimen sequenced in a study of cytomegalovirus exposure and HLA in healthy donors (dated by TCRdb to about 2017). Libraries were constructed by the immunoSEQ multiplex PCR assay. A mixture of 60 forward primers for TCR Vbeta segments and 13 reverse primers for TCR Jbeta segments was used in the multiplex PCR. Entries here come from immuneACCESS through TCRdb and include only in-frame sequences with V and J called. Some clones fail to appear in such tables; in the studies checked, an unresolved V gene covers under half of the shortfall, and the cause of the remainder is unknown. The sample records about 180,000 clones, around 77% of which are singletons. The ten top clones hold approximately 2.5% of the sample. The material sequenced was PBMCs. These receptors were obtained from a man in his sixties in good health and CMV-seronegative.

The CDR3 DNA is TGTGCCATCAGTGAGAGCGGGCCCGATCAGCCCCAGCATTTT. It specifies CAISESGPDQPQHF. The V call is TRBV10-3, the J call TRBJ1-5; D unresolved. Trimming cost V 2 bases and J 5 bases, with 10 bases left between them. This CDR3 contains 14 residues. CDR1 is ENHRY, CDR2 SYGVKD, per germline.

This clone turned up a few times. This sequence joins TRBV7-6 and TRBJ2-7; D gene ambiguous. V lost 3 bases to trimming and J lost 6 bases, with 9 bases between them. The germline CDR1 and CDR2 sequences are SGHVS and FNYEAQ. This CDR3 has 12 amino acids. CDR3 residues: CASSLPGSEQYF. The CDR3 DNA sequence: TGTGCCAGCAGCTTGCCAGGAAGCGAGCAGTACTTC.

The chain joins TRBV10-3 to TRBJ2-7; D may be TRBD2 (6 bases). In germline, CDR1 is ENHRY, CDR2 SYGVKD. Trimming took 4 bases from V and 8 from J, leaving 18 bases between them. This CDR3 contains 14 residues. Here the CDR3 reads CAISGGDGRSQQYF. The DNA for the CDR3 is TGTGCCATCAGTGGGGGGGATGGAAGGTCTCAGCAGTACTTC.

The chain joins TRBV15 to TRBJ1-1, with D perhaps TRBD1 (5 bases). Trimming pared 5 bases from V and 3 bases from J, leaving 13 bases between. Per the germline V gene, CDR1 is LNHNV and CDR2 is YYDKDF (reference sequence). The CDR3 is 14 amino acids. Here the CDR3 reads CATSRGVRDTEAFF. The DNA of the CDR3 is TGTGCCACCAGCCGAGGGGTTCGGGACACTGAAGCTTTCTTT.

The chain has TRBV7-6 and TRBJ2-1; D is possibly TRBD2 (6 bases). Germline values: CDR1 SGHVS, CDR2 FNYEAQ. CDR3 length: 15 amino acids. Deletions cut 1 base from V and 4 bases from J, with 11 bases between. CDR3 protein: CASSLEFGGYNEQFF. DNA of the CDR3: TGTGCCAGCAGCTTAGAGTTCGGGGGTTACAATGAGCAGTTCTTC.

V usage is TRBV29-1 and J usage is TRBJ1-1, with D maybe TRBD1 (5 bases). Deletions cut 6 bases from V and 0 bases from J, with 14 bases between. CDR1 is SQVTM, CDR2 ANQGSEA, per germline. The CDR3 totals 14 residues. The CDR3 reads CSVGGTAVNTEAFF. CDR3 DNA: TGCAGCGTGGGCGGGACCGCCGTGAACACTGAAGCTTTCTTT.

The chain has TRBV5-6 and TRBJ1-2; TRBD1 matches 7 bases. Losses at the gene ends were 4 bases for V and 3 bases for J; bases not matched to a gene: 3. The CDR3 has 13 amino acids. Germline CDR1 is SGHDT and CDR2 is YYEEEE. CDR3 coding DNA: TGTGCCAGCAGCCCCACAGGGGACTATGGCTACACCTTC. Protein: CASSPTGDYGYTF.

The table lists this clone with a few counts. The chain uses TRBV5-1 and TRBJ2-7; 12 nucleotides line up with TRBD1. V was clipped by 4 bases and J by 2 bases; unmatched bases: 1. Looked up from germline, CDR1 is SGHRS and CDR2 is YFSETQ. The CDR3 length is 14 residues. This chain's CDR3 is CASSRDRGPYEQYF. CDR3 nucleotide sequence: TGCGCCAGCAGCCGGGACAGGGGGCCCTACGAGCAGTACTTC.

A single count supports this clone. V and J are TRBV27 and TRBJ1-2; D remains unclear. V shed 2 bases and J shed 2 bases, with 6 bases lying between them. CDR1 MNHEY and CDR2 SMNVEV come from the germline V gene (reference sequence). The CDR3 contains 13 residues. CDR3 coding DNA: TGTGCCAGCAGTTTAACCGGGAACTATGGCTACACCTTC. The encoded protein is CASSLTGNYGYTF.

This sequence joins TRBV15 and TRBJ1-1; TRBD1 might be the D (5 bases). Trimming pared 3 bases from V and 8 bases from J, leaving 16 bases between. CDR1 and CDR2 (germline): LNHNV, YYDKDF (reference sequence). CDR3 length: 14 residues. CDR3 sequence: CATSRVTGVGEAFF. DNA for the CDR3: TGTGCCACCAGCAGGGTGACGGGGGTTGGAGAAGCTTTCTTT. Full variable domain (missing parts from reference TRBV15 and TRBJ1-1): DAMVIQNPRYQVTQFGKPVTLSCSQTLNHNVMYWYQQKSSQAPKLLFHYYDKDFNNEADTPDNFQSRRPNTSFCFLDIRSPGLGDTAMYLCATSRVTGVGEAFFGQGTRLTVV.

Written as DNA, the CDR3 is TGTGCCAGCAGTTTAGGGCGGGGTCAGGGATCGGGTGAAGCTTTCTTT. Its translation: CASSLGRGQGSGEAFF. This rearrangement joins TRBV28 to TRBJ1-1, with D possibly being TRBD1 (5 bases). Germline V lookup: CDR1 MDHEN, CDR2 SYDVKM. V was cut by 2 bases and J by 7 bases, with 20 bases left in between. The CDR3 is 16 residues long.

This clone appeared a few times. This chain connects TRBV2 to TRBJ2-5; D is ambiguous. V was trimmed by 1 base and J by 7 bases, leaving 10 bases between them. Looked up from germline, CDR1 is SNHLY and CDR2 is FYNNEI. This CDR3 has 13 residues. The CDR3 bases are TGTGCCAGCAGTGAAGATCGAGATGGGACCCAGTACTTC. The encoded protein is CASSEDRDGTQYF.

This clone was seen a single time. This rearrangement joins TRBV7-6 to TRBJ2-5, with D perhaps matching TRBD2 (5 bases). The DNA end lines up better with TRBJ2-7; the J call may be wrong. Per the germline V gene, CDR1 is SGHVS and CDR2 is FNYEAQ. The CDR3 is made up of 13 amino acids. In DNA form, the CDR3 reads TGTGCCAGCAGCTTAGCGAGAGGGTCCGAGCAGTACTTC. As protein: CASSLARGSEQYF.

The rearrangement uses TRBV29-1 and TRBJ2-7; 10 bases are a match to TRBD1. This CDR3 has 13 amino acids. V gave up 6 bases and J gave up 2 bases; unmatched junction bases: 4. Germline CDR1 reads SQVTM; CDR2 reads ANQGSEA. The CDR3 region is CSVGQGRTYEQYF. The CDR3 DNA sequence: TGCAGCGTGGGACAGGGGCGCACCTACGAGCAGTACTTC.

This clone was counted between two and nine times. The chain recombines TRBV4-2 with TRBJ2-3; 12 bases are shared with TRBD2. CDR3 length equals 16 residues. Germline V gene sequence: CDR1 LGHNA, CDR2 YNFKEQ. V lost 2 bases to trimming and J lost 5 bases; unmatched junction nucleotides: 5. The CDR3 DNA reads as TGTGCCAGCAGCCAATCTAGCGGGGGGGCCCAAGATACGCAGTATTTT. It translates to CASSQSSGGAQDTQYF.

This clone has just a few counts. The rearrangement joins TRBV4-1 to TRBJ2-1; D is undetermined. The CDR3 totals 16 residues. Germline CDR1 reads MGHRA; CDR2 reads YSYEKL. Deletions cut 0 bases from V and 5 bases from J, with 14 bases between. The CDR3 sequence is CASSQDDWAKNNEQFF. The CDR3 bases are TGCGCCAGCAGCCAAGATGATTGGGCTAAAAACAATGAGCAGTTCTTC.

Note on this clone: Its ends do not fully match the called genes, so a read error is possible. CDR3 nucleotides: TGTGCCAGCAGCCCTCCGGGACAGGGGTTTGGCTACCCCTTC. Encoded protein: CASSPPGQGFGYPF. J is TRBJ1-2 and V is TRBV28, with TRBD1 identical over 10 bases. CDR3 length: 14 residues. Germline CDR1 is MDHEN and CDR2 is SYDVKM.

V gene TRBV28 combines with J gene TRBJ2-7; TRBD1 agrees at 8 bases. CDR1 MDHEN and CDR2 SYDVKM come from the germline V gene. The CDR3 totals 14 residues. The V and J ends lost 6 bases and 5 bases, in that order; junction bases with no gene match: 9. The CDR3 loop is CASRKPTGVDEQYF. Here the CDR3 DNA reads TGTGCCAGCAGAAAACCGACAGGGGTTGACGAGCAGTACTTC.